The clone carrying this T cell receptor beta chain was counted between two and nine times. Original processing methods: Estimation of nucleated cell counts was performed using reference gene primer amplification. Measured with immunoSEQ multiplex PCR; TCRdb has only the in-frame clones, and not every one. V, J and clone size were drawn from that table, and D and trimming were deduced from the DNA. The sample contains approximately 290,000 clones, around nine tenths of which appear only once. Trimming at V came to 1 base and at J to 7 bases, leaving 4 bases not matched to a gene. The CDR3 contains 15 residues. Per the germline V gene, CDR1 is LGHNA and CDR2 is YNFKEQ. This sample was included in a study of blood T cell repertoires in COVID-19. Study-level background: Sample material is recorded as cDNA or gDNA derived from T cells, B-cell-depleted T cells, or PBMCs.

Material: peripheral blood. This chain joins TRBV4-2 and TRBJ2-3; 11 bases fit TRBD2. The TCR was taken from a man aged 25 to 40 with acute or convalescent COVID-19. The DNA for the CDR3 is TGTGCCAGCAGCCAAGTACTAGCGGGGGTCAATACGCAGTATTTT. Its translation: CASSQVLAGVNTQYF.